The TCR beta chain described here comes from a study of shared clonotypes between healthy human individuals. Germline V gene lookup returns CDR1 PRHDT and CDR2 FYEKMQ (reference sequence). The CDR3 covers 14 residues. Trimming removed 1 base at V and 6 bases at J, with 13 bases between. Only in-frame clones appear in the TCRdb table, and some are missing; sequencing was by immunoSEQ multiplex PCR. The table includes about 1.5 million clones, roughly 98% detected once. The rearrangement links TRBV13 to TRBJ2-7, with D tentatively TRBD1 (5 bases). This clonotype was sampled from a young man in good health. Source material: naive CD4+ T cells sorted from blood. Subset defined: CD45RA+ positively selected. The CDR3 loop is CASSLDRTLREQYF. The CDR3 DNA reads TGTGCCAGCAGCTTAGACAGGACGCTTCGCGAGCAGTACTTC.